Listed here are 14 T cell receptor beta chains from one sample, sequenced in a study of blood T cell repertoires in COVID-19. TCRdb's copy holds only in-frame clones and misses some; the assay was immunoSEQ multiplex PCR. The repertoire holds 150,000 or so clones, with 80% to 90% as singletons. Sequencing was carried out using peripheral blood. The source is a man aged 80 or over with acute or convalescent COVID-19.

The chain employs TRBV5-1 and TRBJ1-1; TRBD1 might be the D (6 bases). The V gene lost 1 base and the J gene lost 6 bases, with 13 bases spanning the gap. The germline V gene encodes CDR1 SGHRS and CDR2 YFSETQ. The CDR3 has 14 amino acids. The CDR3 loop reads CASSLSNEGAEAFF. In DNA, the CDR3 is TGCGCCAGCAGCTTGTCTAATGAGGGGGCTGAAGCTTTCTTT.

This clone turned up a few times. The V gene is TRBV9, the J gene TRBJ2-1; 11 bases are a match to TRBD2. Germline V gene sequence: CDR1 SGDLS, CDR2 YYNGEE. The CDR3 has 13 amino acids. The V gene end was trimmed by 4 bases and the J gene end by 10 bases; junction bases not matched to a gene: 4. The CDR3 region is CASSPGLAGEQFF. The CDR3 region has the DNA TGTGCCAGCAGCCCCGGACTAGCGGGCGAGCAGTTCTTC.

The J gene is TRBJ1-1, the V gene TRBV28; D remains ambiguous. Deletions cut 3 bases from V and 1 base from J, with 9 bases between. The CDR3 loop spans 14 amino acids. The germline CDR1 and CDR2 sequences are MDHEN and SYDVKM. The CDR3 reads CASSFWSGNTEAFF. Here the CDR3 DNA reads TGTGCCAGCAGTTTCTGGAGTGGGAACACTGAAGCTTTCTTT.

The chain joins TRBV7-3 to TRBJ2-1, with 12 bases that match TRBD1. V was pared by 5 bases and J by 10 bases, with 9 bases of the junction left unmatched. This CDR3 region has 15 residues. CDR1 is SGHTA and CDR2 is FQGTGA in the germline V gene. The CDR3 DNA follows: TGTGCCAGCAGCCCTGCCGGGACAGGGGGCAACGAGCAGTTCTTC. Translation: CASSPAGTGGNEQFF.

The chain is built from TRBV12-3 or TRBV12-4 and TRBJ1-2, with D maybe TRBD1 (5 bases). Trimming stripped 6 bases from V and 8 bases from J, with 16 bases between. The CDR3 is 13 amino acids. For the CDR3, the DNA is TGTGCCAGCAGCTCCCCCAGGGCACGAGGCTACACCTTC. It codes for CASSSPRARGYTF.

The chain combines TRBV30 with TRBJ1-6, with 7 bases matching TRBD1. The CDR3 has 14 amino acids. The V gene's germline CDR1 is GTSNPN and CDR2 SVGIG (reference sequence). With 3 bases clipped from V and 6 bases from J, the junction kept 5 bases outside the gene matches. The CDR3 protein is CAWSQGQFNSPLHF. CDR3 in DNA: TGTGCCTGGAGCCAGGGACAGTTTAATTCACCCCTCCACTTT.

The J gene is TRBJ2-1, the V gene TRBV29-1, with D perhaps TRBD2 (6 bases). The germline V gene has CDR1 SQVTM and CDR2 ANQGSEA. V was pared by 8 bases and J by 0 bases, with 17 bases between. This CDR3 spans 15 amino acids. This CDR3 is CSLLTGGSSYNEQFF. DNA of the CDR3: TGCAGCCTCTTAACTGGGGGGAGCTCCTACAATGAGCAGTTCTTC.

This clone was recorded a few times. The CDR3 DNA follows: TGTGCCATCAGTACAGGGGCGAGGAGCACAGATACGCAGTATTTT. This encodes CAISTGARSTDTQYF. V gene TRBV10-3 combines with J gene TRBJ2-3; 7 bases align to TRBD1. The germline V gene has CDR1 ENHRY and CDR2 SYGVKD. Trimming at V came to 5 bases and at J to 0 bases, leaving 5 bases not matched to a gene. The CDR3 spans 15 residues.

The chain employs TRBV21-1 and TRBJ1-5; TRBD1, as called in the table, went unchecked against the DNA. TRBV21-1 is a pseudogene segment. The CDR3 spans 14 residues. The CDR3 is CASSRRTGNQPQHF. Written as DNA, the CDR3 is TGTGCCAGCAGCAGAAGGACAGGGAATCAGCCCCAGCATTTT.

The chain uses TRBV28 and TRBJ2-7; D might be TRBD2 (5 bases). This CDR3 is built from 14 residues. The V end lost 6 bases, the J end lost 9 bases, and 21 bases lay between the germline ends. The germline gives CDR1 MDHEN, CDR2 SYDVKM. The CDR3 nucleotides read TGTGCCAGCAGCTGGGGAGCTACAATACTTGGGCAGTACTTC. Amino acids: CASSWGATILGQYF. Together with reference TRBV28 and TRBJ2-7, the CDR3 gives the full variable domain: DVKVTQSSRYLVKRTGEKVFLECVQDMDHENMFWYRQDPGLGLRLIYFSYDVKMKEKGDIPEGYSVSREKKERFSLILESASTNQTSMYLCASSWGATILGQYFGPGTRLTVT.

The chain has TRBV5-4 and TRBJ2-7; 9 nucleotides agree with TRBD2. The germline gives CDR1 SGHNT, CDR2 YYREEE (reference sequence). Trimming removed 0 bases from V and 7 bases from J; junction bases left unmatched: 11. The CDR3 covers 16 residues. The CDR3 spells CASSLAGTSPMREQYF. CDR3 sequence (DNA): TGTGCCAGCAGCTTGGCCGGGACTAGCCCCATGAGGGAGCAGTACTTC.

This chain connects TRBV6-5 to TRBJ1-3, with D perhaps matching TRBD1 (6 bases). Germline CDR1 reads MNHEY; CDR2 reads SVGAGI. This CDR3 region has 14 residues. The germline V and J ends were trimmed by 9 bases and 0 bases, with 12 bases remaining between them. CDR3 nucleotide sequence: TGTGCCAGTCGGACAGTAACCTCTGGAAACACCATATATTTT. Amino acid sequence: CASRTVTSGNTIYF.

This clone showed up just once. The V call is TRBV4-2, the J call TRBJ2-2; D remains ambiguous. Germline values: CDR1 LGHNA, CDR2 YNFKEQ. This CDR3 region has 15 residues. Trimming removed 1 base from V and 1 base from J, with 7 bases in between. The CDR3 coding sequence is TGTGCCAGCAGCCAAGTCACGGGGAACACCGGGGAGCTGTTTTTT. Encoded protein: CASSQVTGNTGELFF.

The rearrangement links TRBV3-1 (or the pseudogene TRBV3-2) to TRBJ2-6; no clear D gene. The V and J ends lost 2 bases and 2 bases respectively, with 7 bases between them. CDR3 length equals 15 residues. Germline CDR1 and CDR2: LGHDT and YNNKEL (reference sequence). The CDR3 is CASSQRVAGANVLTF. In DNA, the CDR3 is TGTGCCAGCAGCCAACGAGTTGCTGGGGCCAACGTCCTGACTTTC.